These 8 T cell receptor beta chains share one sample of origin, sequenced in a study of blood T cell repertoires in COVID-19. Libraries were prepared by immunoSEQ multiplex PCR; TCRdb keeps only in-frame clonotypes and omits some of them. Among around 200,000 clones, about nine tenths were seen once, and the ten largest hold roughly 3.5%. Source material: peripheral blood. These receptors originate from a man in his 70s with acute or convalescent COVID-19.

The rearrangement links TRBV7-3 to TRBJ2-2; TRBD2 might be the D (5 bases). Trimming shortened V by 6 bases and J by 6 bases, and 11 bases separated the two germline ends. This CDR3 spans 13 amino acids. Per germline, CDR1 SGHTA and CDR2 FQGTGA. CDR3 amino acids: CASRESGAGELFF. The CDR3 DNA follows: TGTGCCAGCAGGGAAAGCGGCGCCGGGGAGCTGTTTTTT.

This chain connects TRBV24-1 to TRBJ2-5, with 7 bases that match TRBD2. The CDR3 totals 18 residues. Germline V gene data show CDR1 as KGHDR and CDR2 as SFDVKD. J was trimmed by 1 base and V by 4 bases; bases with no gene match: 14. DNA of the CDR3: TGTGCCACCAGTGACTCCGCCGGGGGGTGGCCTTTCCAAGAGACCCAGTACTTC. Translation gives CATSDSAGGWPFQETQYF.

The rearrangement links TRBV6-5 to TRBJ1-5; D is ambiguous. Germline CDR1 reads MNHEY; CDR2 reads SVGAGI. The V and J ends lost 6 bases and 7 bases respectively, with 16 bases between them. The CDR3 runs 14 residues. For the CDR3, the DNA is TGTGCCAGCAGGACACCCGGCCGAGGGCAGCCCCAGCATTTT. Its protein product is CASRTPGRGQPQHF.

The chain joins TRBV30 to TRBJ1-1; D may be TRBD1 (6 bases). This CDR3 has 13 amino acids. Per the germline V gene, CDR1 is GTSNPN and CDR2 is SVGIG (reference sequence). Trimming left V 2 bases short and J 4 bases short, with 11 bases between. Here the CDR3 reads CAWSRDIATEAFF. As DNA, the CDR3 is TGTGCCTGGAGTCGGGACATCGCCACTGAAGCTTTCTTT.

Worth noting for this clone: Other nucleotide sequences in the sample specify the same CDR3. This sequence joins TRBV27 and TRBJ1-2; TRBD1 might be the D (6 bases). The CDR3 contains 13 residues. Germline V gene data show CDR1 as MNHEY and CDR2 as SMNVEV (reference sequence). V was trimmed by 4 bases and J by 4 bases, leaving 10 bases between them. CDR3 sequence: CASSSRGGYGYTF. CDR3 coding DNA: TGTGCCAGCAGTTCAAGGGGGGGCTATGGCTACACCTTC.

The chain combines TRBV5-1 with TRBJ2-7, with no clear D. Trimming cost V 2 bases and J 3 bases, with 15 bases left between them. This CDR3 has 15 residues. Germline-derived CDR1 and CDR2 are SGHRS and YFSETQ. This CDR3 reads CASSFDNPRNYEQYF. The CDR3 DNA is TGCGCCAGCAGCTTTGACAACCCCCGCAACTACGAGCAGTACTTC.

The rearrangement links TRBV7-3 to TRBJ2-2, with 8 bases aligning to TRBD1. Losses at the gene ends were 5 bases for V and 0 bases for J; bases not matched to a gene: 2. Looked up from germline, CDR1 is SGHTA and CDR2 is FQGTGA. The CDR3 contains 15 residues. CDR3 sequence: CASSQQGANTGELFF. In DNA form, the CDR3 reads TGTGCCAGCAGCCAACAGGGGGCGAACACCGGGGAGCTGTTTTTT. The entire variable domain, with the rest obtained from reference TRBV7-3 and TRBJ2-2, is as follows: GAGVSQTPSNKVTEKGKYVELRCDPISGHTALYWYRQSLGQGPEFLIYFQGTGAADDSGLPNDRFFAVRPEGSVSTLKIQRTERGDSAVYLCASSQQGANTGELFFGEGSRLTVL.

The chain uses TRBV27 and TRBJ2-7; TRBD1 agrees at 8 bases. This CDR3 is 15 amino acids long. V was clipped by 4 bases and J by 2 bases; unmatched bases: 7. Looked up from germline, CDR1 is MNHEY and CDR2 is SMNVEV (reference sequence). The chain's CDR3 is CASSSPTQGAYEQYF. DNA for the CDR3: TGTGCCAGCAGTTCGCCGACACAGGGGGCCTACGAGCAGTACTTC.